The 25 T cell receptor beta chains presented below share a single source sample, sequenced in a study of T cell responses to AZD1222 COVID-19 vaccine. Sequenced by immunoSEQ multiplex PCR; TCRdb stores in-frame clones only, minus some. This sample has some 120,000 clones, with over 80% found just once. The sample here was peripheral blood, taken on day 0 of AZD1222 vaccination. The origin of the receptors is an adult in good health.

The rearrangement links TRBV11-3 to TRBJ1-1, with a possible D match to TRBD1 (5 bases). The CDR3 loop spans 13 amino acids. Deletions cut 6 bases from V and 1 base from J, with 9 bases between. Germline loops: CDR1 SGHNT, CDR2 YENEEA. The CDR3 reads CASRRDPNTEAFF. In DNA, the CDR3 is TGTGCCAGCAGACGGGACCCGAACACTGAAGCTTTCTTT.

This chain's CDR3 is CATSRVIGGSSLYGANVLTF. The CDR3 DNA reads TGTGCCACCAGCAGAGTGATCGGCGGGAGCTCCCTCTACGGGGCCAACGTCCTGACTTTC. This chain joins TRBV15 and TRBJ2-6; 7 bases line up with TRBD2. CDR1 is LNHNV and CDR2 is YYDKDF in the germline V gene (reference sequence). There are 20 residues in the CDR3. V dropped 1 base and J dropped 4; count of bases not matched to a gene: 16. Full variable domain (rest looked up from reference TRBV15 and TRBJ2-6): DAMVIQNPRYQVTQFGKPVTLSCSQTLNHNVMYWYQQKSSQAPKLLFHYYDKDFNNEADTPDNFQSRRPNTSFCFLDIRSPGLGDTAMYLCATSRVIGGSSLYGANVLTFGAGSRLTVL.

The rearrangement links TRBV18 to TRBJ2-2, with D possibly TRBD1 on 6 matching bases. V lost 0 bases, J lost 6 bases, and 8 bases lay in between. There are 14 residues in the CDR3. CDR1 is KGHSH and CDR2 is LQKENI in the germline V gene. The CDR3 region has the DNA TGTGCCAGCTCACCACCTACAGGGTCCGGGGAGCTGTTTTTT. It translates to CASSPPTGSGELFF.

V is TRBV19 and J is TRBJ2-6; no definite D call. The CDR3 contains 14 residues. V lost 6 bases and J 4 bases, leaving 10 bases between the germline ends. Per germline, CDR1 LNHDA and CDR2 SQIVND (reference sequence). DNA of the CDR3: TGTGCCAGTAGGCGCTCCGGGGGGGCCAACGTCCTGACTTTC. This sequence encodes CASRRSGGANVLTF.

The CDR3 protein is CASSVSGTGTTEAFF. CDR3 sequence (DNA): TGTGCCAGCAGCGTTTCCGGGACAGGGACTACTGAAGCTTTCTTT. The rearrangement uses TRBV9 and TRBJ1-1, with 9 nucleotides matching TRBD1. J gave up 5 bases and V 2 bases, and 7 bases lay outside the gene matches. CDR3 length equals 15 residues. The V gene's germline CDR1 is SGDLS and CDR2 YYNGEE.

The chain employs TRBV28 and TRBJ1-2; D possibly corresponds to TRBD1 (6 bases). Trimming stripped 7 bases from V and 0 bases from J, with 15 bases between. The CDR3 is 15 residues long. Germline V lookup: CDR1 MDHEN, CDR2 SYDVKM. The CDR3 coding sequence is TGTGCCAGCACCGAACAGGGCCGTCCTAACTATGGCTACACCTTC. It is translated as CASTEQGRPNYGYTF.

Written as DNA, the CDR3 is TGTGCCAGCAGTGAATCCTCCCGGGTAATCTCTGGAAACACCATATATTTT. It codes for CASSESSRVISGNTIYF. The chain links TRBV6-1 to TRBJ1-3; D is ambiguous. V was shortened by 2 bases and J by 0 bases, with 14 bases between the two germline ends. CDR3 size: 17 residues. CDR1 is MNHNS, CDR2 SASEGT, per germline.

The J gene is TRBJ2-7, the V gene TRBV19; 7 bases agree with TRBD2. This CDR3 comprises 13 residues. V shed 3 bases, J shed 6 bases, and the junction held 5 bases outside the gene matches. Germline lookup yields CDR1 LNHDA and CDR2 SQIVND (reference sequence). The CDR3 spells CASSIGRKAEQYF. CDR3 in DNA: TGTGCCAGTAGTATCGGGAGGAAGGCCGAGCAGTACTTC. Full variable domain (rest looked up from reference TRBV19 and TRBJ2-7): DGGITQSPKYLFRKEGQNVTLSCEQNLNHDAMYWYRQDPGQGLRLIYYSQIVNDFQKGDIAEGYSVSREKKESFPLTVTSAQKNPTAFYLCASSIGRKAEQYFGPGTRLTVT.

The CDR3 is CASSYSGGGVGETQYF. CDR3 sequence (DNA): TGTGCCAGCAGTTACTCTGGGGGAGGAGTTGGAGAGACCCAGTACTTC. This sequence joins TRBV6-5 and TRBJ2-5; possible D gene TRBD2, 6 bases. Trimming removed 0 bases from V and 4 bases from J, with 15 bases in between. The CDR3 totals 16 residues. Looked up from germline, CDR1 is MNHEY and CDR2 is SVGAGI.

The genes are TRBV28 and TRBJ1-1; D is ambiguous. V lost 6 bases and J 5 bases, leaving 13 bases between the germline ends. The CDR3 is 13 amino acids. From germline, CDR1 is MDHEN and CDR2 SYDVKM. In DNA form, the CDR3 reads TGTGCCAGCAGGTCGACTGACCCGACTGAAGCTTTCTTT. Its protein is CASRSTDPTEAFF. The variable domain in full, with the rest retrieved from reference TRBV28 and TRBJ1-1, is DVKVTQSSRYLVKRTGEKVFLECVQDMDHENMFWYRQDPGLGLRLIYFSYDVKMKEKGDIPEGYSVSREKKERFSLILESASTNQTSMYLCASRSTDPTEAFFGQGTRLTVV.

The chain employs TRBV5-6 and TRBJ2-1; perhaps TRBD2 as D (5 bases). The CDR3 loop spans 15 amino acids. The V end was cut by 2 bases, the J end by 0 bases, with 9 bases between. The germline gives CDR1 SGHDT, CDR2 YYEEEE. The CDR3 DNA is TGTGCCAGCAGCTTACTAGTCTCCTCCTACAATGAGCAGTTCTTC. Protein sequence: CASSLLVSSYNEQFF.

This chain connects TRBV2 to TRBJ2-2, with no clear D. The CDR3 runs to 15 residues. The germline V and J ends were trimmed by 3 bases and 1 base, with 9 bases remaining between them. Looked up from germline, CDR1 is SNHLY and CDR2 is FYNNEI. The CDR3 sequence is CASSEVPWNTGELFF. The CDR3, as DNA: TGTGCCAGCAGTGAGGTCCCCTGGAACACCGGGGAGCTGTTTTTT.

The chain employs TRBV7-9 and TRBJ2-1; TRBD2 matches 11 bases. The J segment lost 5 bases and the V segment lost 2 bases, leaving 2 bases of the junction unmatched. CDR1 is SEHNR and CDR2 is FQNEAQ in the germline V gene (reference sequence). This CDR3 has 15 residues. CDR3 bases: TGTGCCAGCAGCTTACCGGGACTAGCGGACAATGAGCAGTTCTTC. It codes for CASSLPGLADNEQFF. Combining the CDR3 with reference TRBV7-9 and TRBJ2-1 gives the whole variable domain DTGVSQNPRHKITKRGQNVTFRCDPISEHNRLYWYRQTLGQGPEFLTYFQNEAQLEKSRLLSDRFSAERPKGSFSTLEIQRTEQGDSAMYLCASSLPGLADNEQFFGPGTRLTVL.

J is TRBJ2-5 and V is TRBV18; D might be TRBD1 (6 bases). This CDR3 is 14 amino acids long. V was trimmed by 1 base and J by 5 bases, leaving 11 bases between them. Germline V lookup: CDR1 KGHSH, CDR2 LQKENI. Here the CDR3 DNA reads TGTGCCAGCTCACCACTGGCAGGGGTTGAGACCCAGTACTTC. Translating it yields CASSPLAGVETQYF.

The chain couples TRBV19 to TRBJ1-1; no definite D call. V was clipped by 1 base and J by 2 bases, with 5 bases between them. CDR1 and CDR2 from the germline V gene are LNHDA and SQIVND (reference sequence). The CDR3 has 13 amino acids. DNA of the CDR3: TGTGCCAGTAGTATAGGAGTTAACACTGAAGCTTTCTTT. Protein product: CASSIGVNTEAFF.

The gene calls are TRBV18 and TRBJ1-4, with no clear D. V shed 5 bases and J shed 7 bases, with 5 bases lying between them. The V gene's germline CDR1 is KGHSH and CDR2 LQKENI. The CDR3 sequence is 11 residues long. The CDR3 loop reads CASSSLEKLFF. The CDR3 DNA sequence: TGTGCCAGCTCATCTCTTGAAAAACTGTTTTTT.

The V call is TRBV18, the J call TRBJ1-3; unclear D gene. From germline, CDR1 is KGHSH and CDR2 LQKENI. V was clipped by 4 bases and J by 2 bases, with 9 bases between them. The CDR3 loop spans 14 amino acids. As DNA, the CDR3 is TGTGCCAGCTCACGCGATTTAGCTGGAAACACCATATATTTT. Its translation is CASSRDLAGNTIYF.

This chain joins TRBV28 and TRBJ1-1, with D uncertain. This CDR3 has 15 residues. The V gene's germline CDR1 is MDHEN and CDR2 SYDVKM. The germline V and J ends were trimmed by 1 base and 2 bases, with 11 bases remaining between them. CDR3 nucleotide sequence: TGTGCCAGCAGTTTATACCCCGCGGGTAACACTGAAGCTTTCTTT. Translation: CASSLYPAGNTEAFF.

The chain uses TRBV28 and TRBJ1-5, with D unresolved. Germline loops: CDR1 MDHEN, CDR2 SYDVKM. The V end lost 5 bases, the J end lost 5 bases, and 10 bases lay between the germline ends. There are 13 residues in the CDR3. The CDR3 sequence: CASSISRYQPQHF. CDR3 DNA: TGTGCCAGCAGTATAAGCAGGTATCAGCCCCAGCATTTT.

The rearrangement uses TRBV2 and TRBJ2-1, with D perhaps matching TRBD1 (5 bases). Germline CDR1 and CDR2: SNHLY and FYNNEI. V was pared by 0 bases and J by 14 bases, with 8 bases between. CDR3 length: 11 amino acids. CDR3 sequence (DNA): TGTGCCAGCAGTGAAGCAGGGGTTGAGTTCTTC. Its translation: CASSEAGVEFF.

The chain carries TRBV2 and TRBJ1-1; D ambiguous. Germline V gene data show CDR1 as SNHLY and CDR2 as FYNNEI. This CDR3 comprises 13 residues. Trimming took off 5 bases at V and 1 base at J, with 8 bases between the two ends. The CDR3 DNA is TGTGCCAGCAGTCTTATAAAGAACACTGAAGCTTTCTTT. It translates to CASSLIKNTEAFF.

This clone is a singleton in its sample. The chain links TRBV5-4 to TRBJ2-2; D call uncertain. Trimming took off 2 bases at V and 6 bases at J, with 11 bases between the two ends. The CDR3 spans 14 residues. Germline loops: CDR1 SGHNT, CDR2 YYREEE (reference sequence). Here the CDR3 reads CASSFQRSAGELFF. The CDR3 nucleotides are TGTGCCAGCAGCTTTCAACGATCTGCCGGGGAGCTGTTTTTT.

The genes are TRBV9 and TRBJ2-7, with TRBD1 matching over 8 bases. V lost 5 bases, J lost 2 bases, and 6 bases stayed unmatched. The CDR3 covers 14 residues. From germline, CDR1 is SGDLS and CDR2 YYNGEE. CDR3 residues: CASSRDRGTYEQYF. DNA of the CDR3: TGTGCCAGCAGTCGAGACAGGGGAACCTACGAGCAGTACTTC. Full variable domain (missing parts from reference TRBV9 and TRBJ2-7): DSGVTQTPKHLITATGQRVTLRCSPRSGDLSVYWYQQSLDQGLQFLIQYYNGEERAKGNILERFSAQQFPDLHSELNLSSLELGDSALYFCASSRDRGTYEQYFGPGTRLTVT.

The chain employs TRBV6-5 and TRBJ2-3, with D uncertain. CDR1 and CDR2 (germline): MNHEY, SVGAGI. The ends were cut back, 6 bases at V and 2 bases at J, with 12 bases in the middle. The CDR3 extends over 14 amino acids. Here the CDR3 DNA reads TGTGCCAGCAGCCGTACGAGCTACACAGATACGCAGTATTTT. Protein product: CASSRTSYTDTQYF.

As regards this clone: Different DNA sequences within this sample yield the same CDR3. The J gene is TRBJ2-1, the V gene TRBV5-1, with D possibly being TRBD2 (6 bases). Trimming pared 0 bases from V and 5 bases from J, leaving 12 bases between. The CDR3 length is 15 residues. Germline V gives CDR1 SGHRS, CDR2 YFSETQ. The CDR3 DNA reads TGCGCCAGCAGCTTGGGTGGGACTGCGAACAATGAGCAGTTCTTC. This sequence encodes CASSLGGTANNEQFF.